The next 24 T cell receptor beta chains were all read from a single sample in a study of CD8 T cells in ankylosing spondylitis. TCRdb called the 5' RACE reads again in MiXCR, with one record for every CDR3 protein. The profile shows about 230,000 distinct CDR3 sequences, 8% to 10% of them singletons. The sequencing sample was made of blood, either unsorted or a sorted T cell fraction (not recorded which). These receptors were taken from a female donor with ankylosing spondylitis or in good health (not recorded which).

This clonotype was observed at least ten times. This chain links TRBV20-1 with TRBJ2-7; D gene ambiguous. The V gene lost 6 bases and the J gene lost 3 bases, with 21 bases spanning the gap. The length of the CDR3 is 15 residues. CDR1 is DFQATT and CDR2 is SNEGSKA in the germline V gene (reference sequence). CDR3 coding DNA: TGCAGTGCCACGGATAGCCTCCGACCATTCTACGAGCAGTACTTC. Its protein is CSATDSLRPFYEQYF.

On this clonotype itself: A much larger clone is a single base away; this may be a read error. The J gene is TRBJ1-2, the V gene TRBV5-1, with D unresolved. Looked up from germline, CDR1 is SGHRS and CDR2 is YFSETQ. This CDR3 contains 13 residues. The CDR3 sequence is CASSLAGRSGHTF. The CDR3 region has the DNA TGCGCCAGCAGCTTGGCGGGAAGGAGTGGCCACACCTTC.

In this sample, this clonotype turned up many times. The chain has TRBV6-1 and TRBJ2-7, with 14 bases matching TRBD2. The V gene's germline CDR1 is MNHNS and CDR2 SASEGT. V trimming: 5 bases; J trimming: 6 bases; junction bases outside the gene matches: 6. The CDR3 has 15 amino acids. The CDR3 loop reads CASSRGLAGGLEQYF. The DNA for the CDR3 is TGTGCCAGCAGTCGAGGACTAGCGGGAGGACTCGAGCAGTACTTC.

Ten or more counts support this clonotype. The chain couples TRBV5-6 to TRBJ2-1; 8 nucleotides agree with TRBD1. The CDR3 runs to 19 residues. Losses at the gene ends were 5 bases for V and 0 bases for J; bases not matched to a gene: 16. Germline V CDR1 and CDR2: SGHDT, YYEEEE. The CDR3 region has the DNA TGTGCCAGCAGACCTCCGGGACAGGCACCGAAAAGCTCCTACAATGAGCAGTTCTTC. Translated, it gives CASRPPGQAPKSSYNEQFF.

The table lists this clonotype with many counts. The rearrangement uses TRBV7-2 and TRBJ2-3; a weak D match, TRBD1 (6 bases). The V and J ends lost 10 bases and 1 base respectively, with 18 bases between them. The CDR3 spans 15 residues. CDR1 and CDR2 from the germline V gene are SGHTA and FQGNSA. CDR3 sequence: CATRIQGGRTDTQYF. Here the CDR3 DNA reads TGTGCCACTAGGATTCAAGGGGGACGCACAGATACGCAGTATTTT.

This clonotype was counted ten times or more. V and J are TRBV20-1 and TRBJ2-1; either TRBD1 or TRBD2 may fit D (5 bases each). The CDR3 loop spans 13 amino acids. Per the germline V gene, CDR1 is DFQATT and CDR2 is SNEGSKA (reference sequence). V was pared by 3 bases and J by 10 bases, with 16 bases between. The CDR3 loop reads CSASTSPQVEQFF. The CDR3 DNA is TGCAGTGCTAGCACTAGTCCACAGGTCGAGCAGTTCTTC.

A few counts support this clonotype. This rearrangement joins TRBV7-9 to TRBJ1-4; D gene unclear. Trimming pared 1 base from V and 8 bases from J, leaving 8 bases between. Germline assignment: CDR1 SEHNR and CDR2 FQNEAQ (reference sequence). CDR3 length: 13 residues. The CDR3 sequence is CASSLGRGEKLFF. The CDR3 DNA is TGTGCCAGCAGCTTAGGCCGGGGAGAAAAACTGTTTTTT.

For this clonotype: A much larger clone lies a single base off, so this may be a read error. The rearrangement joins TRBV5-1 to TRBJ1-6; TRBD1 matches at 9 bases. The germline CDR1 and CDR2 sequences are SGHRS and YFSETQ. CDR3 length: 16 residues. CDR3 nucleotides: TGCACCAGCAGCTATAGACAGGGGGAAGAGAATTCACCCCTCCACTTT. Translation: CTSSYRQGEENSPLHF.

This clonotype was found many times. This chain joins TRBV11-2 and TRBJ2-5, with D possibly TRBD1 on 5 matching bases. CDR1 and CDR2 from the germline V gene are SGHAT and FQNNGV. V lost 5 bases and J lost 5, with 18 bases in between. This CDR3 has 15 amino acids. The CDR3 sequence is CASSVGATVRETQYF. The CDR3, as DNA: TGTGCCAGCAGCGTAGGGGCGACGGTGCGGGAGACCCAGTACTTC.

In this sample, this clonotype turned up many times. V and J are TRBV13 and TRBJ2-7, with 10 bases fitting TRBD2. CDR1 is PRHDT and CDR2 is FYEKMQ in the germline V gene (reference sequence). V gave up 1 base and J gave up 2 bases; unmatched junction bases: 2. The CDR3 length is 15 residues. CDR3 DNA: TGTGCCAGCAGCTTAGCTAGCGGGAGTGCCTACGAGCAGTACTTC. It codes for CASSLASGSAYEQYF. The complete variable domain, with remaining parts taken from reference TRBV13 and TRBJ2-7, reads AAGVIQSPRHLIKEKRETATLKCYPIPRHDTVYWYQQGPGQDPQFLISFYEKMQSDKGSIPDRFSAQQFSDYHSELNMSSLELGDSALYFCASSLASGSAYEQYFGPGTRLTVT.

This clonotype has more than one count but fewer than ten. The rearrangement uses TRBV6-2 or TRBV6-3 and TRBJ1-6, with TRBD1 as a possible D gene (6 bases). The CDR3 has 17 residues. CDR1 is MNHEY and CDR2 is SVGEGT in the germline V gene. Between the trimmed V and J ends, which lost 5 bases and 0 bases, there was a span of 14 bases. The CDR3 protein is CASSHGQTSSYNSPLHF. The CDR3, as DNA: TGTGCCAGCAGTCATGGACAGACAAGCTCCTATAATTCACCCCTCCACTTT.

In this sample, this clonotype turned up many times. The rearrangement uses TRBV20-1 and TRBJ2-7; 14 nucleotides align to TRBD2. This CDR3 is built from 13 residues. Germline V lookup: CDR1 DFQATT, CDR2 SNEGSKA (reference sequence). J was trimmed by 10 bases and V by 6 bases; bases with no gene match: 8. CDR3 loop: CSAIGTSGRIQYF. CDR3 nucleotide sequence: TGCAGTGCCATCGGGACTAGCGGGAGAATACAGTACTTC.

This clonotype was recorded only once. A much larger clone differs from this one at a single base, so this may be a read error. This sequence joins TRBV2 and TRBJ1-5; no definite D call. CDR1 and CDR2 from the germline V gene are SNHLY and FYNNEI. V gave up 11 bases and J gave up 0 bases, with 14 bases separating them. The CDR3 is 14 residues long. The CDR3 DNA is TGTGCCCGTAATCCCGGGGTTAGCAATCAGCCCCAGCATTTT. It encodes CARNPGVSNQPQHF.

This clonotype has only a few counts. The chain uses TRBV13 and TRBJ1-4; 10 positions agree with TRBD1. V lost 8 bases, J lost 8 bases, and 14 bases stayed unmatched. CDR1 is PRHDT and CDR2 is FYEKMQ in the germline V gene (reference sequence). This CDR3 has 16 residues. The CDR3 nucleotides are TGTGCCAGCGCCCTGCACCTCGGACAGGGGGACGAAAAACTGTTTTTT. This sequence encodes CASALHLGQGDEKLFF.

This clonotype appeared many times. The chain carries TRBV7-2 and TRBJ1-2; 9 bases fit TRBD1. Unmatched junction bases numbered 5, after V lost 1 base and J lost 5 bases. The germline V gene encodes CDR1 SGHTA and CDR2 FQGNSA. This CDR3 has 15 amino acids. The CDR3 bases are TGTGCCAGCAGCTTAGGCGGGACAGGGCGGTATGGCTACACCTTC. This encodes CASSLGGTGRYGYTF.

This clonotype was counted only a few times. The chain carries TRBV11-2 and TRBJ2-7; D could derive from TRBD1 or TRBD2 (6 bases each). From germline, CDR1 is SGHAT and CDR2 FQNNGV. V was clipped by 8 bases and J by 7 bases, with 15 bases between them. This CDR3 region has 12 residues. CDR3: CASRGPLREQYF. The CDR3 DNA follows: TGTGCCAGCCGGGGGCCCCTACGGGAGCAGTACTTC. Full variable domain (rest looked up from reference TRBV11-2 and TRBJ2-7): EAGVAQSPRYKIIEKRQSVAFWCNPISGHATLYWYQQILGQGPKLLIQFQNNGVVDDSQLPKDRFSAERLKGVDSTLKIQPAKLEDSAVYLCASRGPLREQYFGPGTRLTVT.

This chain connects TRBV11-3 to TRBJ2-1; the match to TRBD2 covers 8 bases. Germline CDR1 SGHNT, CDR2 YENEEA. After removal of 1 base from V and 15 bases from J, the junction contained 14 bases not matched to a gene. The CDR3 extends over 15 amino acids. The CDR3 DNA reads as TGTGCCAGCAGCTTAGGAGAAGCGGGAGTTGGTCAAAGGTTCTTC. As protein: CASSLGEAGVGQRFF.

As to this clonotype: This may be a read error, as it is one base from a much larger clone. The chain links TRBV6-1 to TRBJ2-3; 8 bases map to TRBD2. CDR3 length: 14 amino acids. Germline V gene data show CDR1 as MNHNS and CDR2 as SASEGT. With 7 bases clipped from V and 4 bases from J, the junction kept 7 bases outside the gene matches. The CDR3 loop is CASKRTSGSDTQYF. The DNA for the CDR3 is TGTGCCAGCAAGAGAACTAGCGGCTCAGATACGCAGTATTTT.

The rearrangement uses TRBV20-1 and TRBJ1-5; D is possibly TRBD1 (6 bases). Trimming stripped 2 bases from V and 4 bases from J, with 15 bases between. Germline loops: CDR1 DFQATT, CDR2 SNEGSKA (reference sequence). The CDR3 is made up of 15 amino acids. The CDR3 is CSARPARGDNQPQHF. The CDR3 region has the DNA TGCAGTGCTAGACCGGCCAGGGGTGATAATCAGCCCCAGCATTTT.

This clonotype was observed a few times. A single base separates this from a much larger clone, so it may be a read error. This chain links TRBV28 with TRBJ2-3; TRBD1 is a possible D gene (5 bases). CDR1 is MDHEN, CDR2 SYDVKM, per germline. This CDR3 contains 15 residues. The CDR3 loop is CVSSFPPRDTDTQYF. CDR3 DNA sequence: TGTGTCAGCAGTTTCCCCCCCAGGGACACAGATACGCAGTATTTT. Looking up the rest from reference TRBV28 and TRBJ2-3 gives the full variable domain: DVKVTQSSRYLVKRTGEKVFLECVQDMDHENMFWYRQDPGLGLRLIYFSYDVKMKEKGDIPEGYSVSREKKERFSLILESASTNQTSMYLCVSSFPPRDTDTQYFGPGTRLTVL.

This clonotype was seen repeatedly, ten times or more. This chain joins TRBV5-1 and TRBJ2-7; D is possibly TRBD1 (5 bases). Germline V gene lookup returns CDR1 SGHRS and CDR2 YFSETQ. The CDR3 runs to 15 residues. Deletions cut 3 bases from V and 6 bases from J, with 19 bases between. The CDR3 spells CASSWKGQGEGEQYF. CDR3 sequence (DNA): TGCGCCAGCAGCTGGAAGGGGCAGGGTGAAGGCGAGCAGTACTTC.

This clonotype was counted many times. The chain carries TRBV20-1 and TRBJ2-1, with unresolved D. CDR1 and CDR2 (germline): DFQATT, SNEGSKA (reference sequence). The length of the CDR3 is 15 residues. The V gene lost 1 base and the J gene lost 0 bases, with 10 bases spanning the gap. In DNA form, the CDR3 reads TGCAGTGCTAGAGGGACGACGAGCTCCTACAATGAGCAGTTCTTC. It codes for CSARGTTSSYNEQFF.

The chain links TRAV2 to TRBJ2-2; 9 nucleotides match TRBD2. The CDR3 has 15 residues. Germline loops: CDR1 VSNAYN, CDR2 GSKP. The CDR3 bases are TGTGCTAGTAGGCTAGCGGGACCATCGAGCGGGGAGCTGTTTTTT. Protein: CASRLAGPSSGELFF.

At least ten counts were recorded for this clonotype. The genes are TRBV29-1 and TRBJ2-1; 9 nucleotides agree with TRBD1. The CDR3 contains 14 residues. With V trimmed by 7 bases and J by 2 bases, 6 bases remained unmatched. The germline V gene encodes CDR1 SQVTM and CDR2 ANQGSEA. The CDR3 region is CSAPRQGAYNEQFF. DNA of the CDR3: TGCAGCGCCCCACGACAGGGGGCCTACAATGAGCAGTTCTTC.